What follows are 29 T cell receptor beta chains derived from one specimen sequenced in a study of regulatory T cells in long-lasting Graves disease. The time point here: newly diagnosed GD, antithyroid drugs for less than 3 months. The TCR library was prepared using RNA isolated from PBMCs. Library construction for TCR beta used iRepertoire HTBI primers and Arm-PCR of CDR3 regions. TCRdb re-called the multiplex PCR reads with MiXCR, one entry per CDR3 protein. The sample comprises about 540,000 distinct CDR3 sequences, roughly 14% of which are singletons, and roughly a tenth rests with the top ten. This sample was also put to use in a study of T cells in Graves' hyperthyroidism and ophthalmopathy.

Sequenced material: peripheral blood mononuclear cells (PBMCs), taken at new diagnosis, from a patient treated with antithyroid drugs. The receptors were gathered from a man aged 25-45 years with Graves disease.

V usage is TRBV3-1 and J usage is TRBJ1-3, with 8 positions matching TRBD1. Germline V CDR1 and CDR2: LGHDT, YNNKEL (reference sequence). The V gene end was trimmed by 3 bases and the J gene end by 4 bases; junction bases not matched to a gene: 5. This CDR3 is built from 15 residues. The chain's CDR3 is CASSHLGTGGNTIYF. The CDR3 DNA sequence: TGTGCCAGCAGCCACCTTGGGACAGGCGGAAACACCATATATTTT.

This clonotype has a count of ten or more. V usage is TRBV5-1 and J usage is TRBJ2-7; 9 nucleotides match TRBD1. The CDR3 totals 14 residues. V shed 4 bases, J shed 7 bases, and the junction held 9 bases outside the gene matches. The germline CDR1 and CDR2 sequences are SGHRS and YFSETQ. CDR3 sequence reads: CASSSRTGEGEQYF. The CDR3 nucleotides are TGCGCCAGCAGCAGCAGGACAGGGGAAGGGGAGCAGTACTTC. The whole variable domain, filled in from reference TRBV5-1 and TRBJ2-7, reads KAGVTQTPRYLIKTRGQQVTLSCSPISGHRSVSWYQQTPGQGLQFLFEYFSETQRNKGNFPGRFSGRQFSNSRSEMNVSTLELGDSALYLCASSSRTGEGEQYFGPGTRLTVT.

This clonotype was observed at least ten times. This chain links TRBV12-3 or TRBV12-4 with TRBJ1-2; no clear D. CDR3 length equals 13 residues. Trimming shortened V by 4 bases and J by 2 bases, and 8 bases separated the two germline ends. The DNA for the CDR3 is TGTGCCAGCAGTTCTTTACAGAACTATGGCTACACCTTC. It codes for CASSSLQNYGYTF.

This clonotype was seen repeatedly, ten times or more. The genes are TRBV2 and TRBJ2-5; D not resolved. Germline assignment: CDR1 SNHLY and CDR2 FYNNEI. CDR3 length: 13 residues. Trimming stripped 6 bases from V and 2 bases from J, with 10 bases between. The CDR3 nucleotides are TGTGCCAGCAGAGACGGAAATCAAGAGACCCAGTACTTC. Translation: CASRDGNQETQYF.

This clonotype was counted at least ten times. The chain combines TRBV11-2 with TRBJ2-3; 8 nucleotides agree with TRBD2. This CDR3 spans 14 amino acids. V was pared by 5 bases and J by 2 bases, with 3 bases of the junction left unmatched. CDR1 is SGHAT and CDR2 is FQNNGV in the germline V gene. CDR3 coding DNA: TGTGCCAGCAGCAATAGCGGGGTCACAGATACGCAGTATTTT. Translation gives CASSNSGVTDTQYF.

The sample holds many counts of this clonotype. The rearrangement joins TRBV20-1 to TRBJ2-7, with D tentatively TRBD1 or TRBD2 (5 bases each). V was trimmed by 0 bases and J by 5 bases, leaving 11 bases between them. The CDR3 totals 13 residues. Germline assignment: CDR1 DFQATT and CDR2 SNEGSKA (reference sequence). The CDR3 DNA follows: TGCAGTGCTAGAGATGGGGGAGTCGACGAGCAGTACTTC. Translating gives CSARDGGVDEQYF.

This clonotype occurred many times. The CDR3 DNA is TGTGCCAGCAGTCAGGGGGCGTTTAGCTCCTACGAGCAGTACTTC. Translating it yields CASSQGAFSSYEQYF. V usage is TRBV2 and J usage is TRBJ2-7, with TRBD1 matching 8 bases. The germline V gene encodes CDR1 SNHLY and CDR2 FYNNEI. CDR3 size: 15 residues. The V and J ends lost 5 bases and 0 bases, in that order; junction bases with no gene match: 6.

With regard to this clonotype: One base away lies a much larger clone, so this may be a sequencing read error. The chain employs TRBV24-1 and TRBJ2-3; TRBD1 or TRBD2 may be the D gene (5 bases each). The CDR3 totals 16 residues. CDR1 KGHDR and CDR2 SFDVKD come from the germline V gene. V shed 1 base and J shed 0 bases, with 10 bases lying between them. CDR3 sequence (DNA): TGTGCCACCAGTGATTTAAGAGGGGCGAGCACAGATACGCAGTATTTT. Protein product: CATSDLRGASTDTQYF.

This clonotype was recorded a few times. The J gene is TRBJ2-3, the V gene TRBV6-1; TRBD2 aligns across 8 bases. Germline lookup yields CDR1 MNHNS and CDR2 SASEGT. V shed 5 bases, J shed 6 bases, and the junction held 10 bases outside the gene matches. CDR3 length equals 15 residues. In DNA form, the CDR3 reads TGTGCCAGCAGTCGAGGACTAGCTGCTAGGGATACGCAGTATTTT. Translating gives CASSRGLAARDTQYF.

This clonotype was counted at least ten times. The chain is built from TRBV12-3 or TRBV12-4 and TRBJ2-1, with D possibly TRBD2 on 5 matching bases. The CDR3 is 15 amino acids. V dropped 2 bases and J dropped 9 bases, with 17 bases sitting between them. The CDR3: CASSLRETLSTEQFF. CDR3 sequence (DNA): TGTGCCAGCAGTTTAAGGGAGACGTTAAGCACTGAGCAGTTCTTC.

This clonotype occurred a few times. As the CDR3 is not closed by the conserved phenylalanine or tryptophan, this likely results from a read error. The limits of the CDR3 on the DNA are not certain, so only TCRdb's listed CDR3 is given. The gene calls are TRBV12-3 or TRBV12-4 and TRBJ2-1; the table's D call, TRBD2, was not checked against the DNA. The CDR3 totals 10 residues, both ends included. The CDR3 is CASTGTSVSV.

This clonotype has at least ten counts. The chain links TRBV29-1 to TRBJ2-7; D is unresolved. The V end lost 2 bases, the J end lost 1 base, and 9 bases lay between the germline ends. This CDR3 region has 13 residues. The V gene's germline CDR1 is SQVTM and CDR2 ANQGSEA. The DNA of the CDR3 is TGCAGCGTTGAATTATGGCAGTCCTACGAGCAGTACTTC. Its protein is CSVELWQSYEQYF.

This clonotype has only a few counts. DNA for the CDR3: TGTGCCACCAGTGATAGCAGAGGGAGCAATCAGCCCCAGCATTTT. The encoded protein is CATSDSRGSNQPQHF. J is TRBJ1-5 and V is TRBV24-1; unclear D gene. V shed 3 bases and J shed 1 base, with 9 bases lying between them. This CDR3 is built from 15 residues. The germline gives CDR1 KGHDR, CDR2 SFDVKD.

This clonotype was seen repeatedly, ten times or more. The chain links TRBV29-1 to TRBJ1-1; D is uncertain. Between the trimmed V and J ends, which lost 4 bases and 1 base, there was a span of 13 bases. CDR3 length: 14 amino acids. The germline V gene has CDR1 SQVTM and CDR2 ANQGSEA. The CDR3 region is CSVATTDTNTEAFF. DNA of the CDR3: TGCAGCGTTGCGACGACCGATACGAACACTGAAGCTTTCTTT. The complete variable domain, with remaining parts taken from reference TRBV29-1 and TRBJ1-1, reads SAVISQKPSRDICQRGTSLTIQCQVDSQVTMMFWYRQQPGQSLTLIATANQGSEATYESGFVIDKFPISRPNLTFSTLTVSNMSPEDSSIYLCSVATTDTNTEAFFGQGTRLTVV.

A word on this clonotype: This sequence may be a read error, since a much larger clone differs from it by one base. This chain uses TRBV14 with TRBJ2-7, with D perhaps matching TRBD2 (5 bases). Germline CDR1 SGHDN, CDR2 FVKESK. This CDR3 contains 15 residues. The CDR3 protein is CASRQVPGHRGEQYF. CDR3 nucleotide sequence: TGTGCCAGCAGACAAGTACCGGGTCACCGGGGCGAGCAGTACTTC.

In this sample, this clonotype turned up many times. The chain carries TRBV7-3 and TRBJ2-1; D is uncertain. Germline CDR1 reads SGHTA; CDR2 reads FQGTGA. The CDR3 contains 13 residues. The V end lost 1 base, the J end lost 5 bases, and 6 bases lay between the germline ends. The CDR3 DNA sequence: TGTGCCAGCAGCTTAAGGAACGACAATGAGCAGTTCTTC. Translated, it gives CASSLRNDNEQFF.

The rearrangement joins TRBV29-1 to TRBJ1-1; TRBD1 aligns across 12 bases. Unmatched junction bases numbered 10, after V lost 7 bases and J lost 4 bases. The CDR3 covers 15 residues. Looked up from germline, CDR1 is SQVTM and CDR2 is ANQGSEA. The CDR3 spells CSALSGTGGFTEAFF. As DNA, the CDR3 is TGCAGCGCCCTCTCCGGGACAGGGGGCTTCACTGAAGCTTTCTTT.

Regarding this clonotype: A much more abundant neighbour one base away suggests this may be a read error. The CDR3 nucleotides are TGTGCCAGCAGCCGCCGGGGGACTAGCGGGAGGACAGATACGCGGTATTTT. Its protein product is CASSRRGTSGRTDTRYF. The genes are TRBV2 and TRBJ2-3; 15 bases are a match to TRBD2. This CDR3 spans 17 amino acids. Per the germline V gene, CDR1 is SNHLY and CDR2 is FYNNEI.

The chain recombines TRBV9 with TRBJ1-2; TRBD1 might be the D (6 bases). Germline V lookup: CDR1 SGDLS, CDR2 YYNGEE. This CDR3 has 14 amino acids. V was cut by 0 bases and J by 6 bases, with 12 bases left in between. The CDR3 DNA reads TGTGCCAGCAGCGTAGAGGGGGGAGGCCATGGCTACACCTTC. Translated: CASSVEGGGHGYTF.

This clonotype appeared a few times. The chain recombines TRBV20-1 with TRBJ2-3; 11 nucleotides agree with TRBD2. The CDR3 is 15 residues long. The germline V gene encodes CDR1 DFQATT and CDR2 SNEGSKA (reference sequence). The ends lost 6 bases at V and 2 bases at J; junction bases unmatched: 7. CDR3 residues: CSAETSGRITDTQYF. In DNA form, the CDR3 reads TGCAGTGCCGAAACTAGCGGGAGAATCACAGATACGCAGTATTTT.

This clonotype occurred many times. J is TRBJ1-5 and V is TRBV12-3 or TRBV12-4; tentatively, D is TRBD1 (5 bases). The V end was cut by 8 bases, the J end by 1 base, with 9 bases between. The CDR3 is 13 residues long. This CDR3 reads CASGAASNQPQHF. In DNA form, the CDR3 reads TGTGCCAGCGGGGCAGCAAGCAATCAGCCCCAGCATTTT.

This clonotype was picked up many times. The chain is built from TRBV5-5 and TRBJ2-5; 8 bases line up with TRBD2. CDR3 size: 14 residues. CDR1 and CDR2 (germline): SGHKS, YYEKEE (reference sequence). The V segment lost 1 base and the J segment 4 bases; nucleotides outside the gene matches: 3. CDR3 nucleotides: TGTGCCAGCAGCTTGACCCGGGGGGGAGAGACCCAGTACTTC. Its protein is CASSLTRGGETQYF.

At least ten counts were recorded for this clonotype. V gene TRBV7-9 combines with J gene TRBJ2-3, with TRBD2 identical over 10 bases. TRBJ2-7 matches the DNA end more closely, so the J call is doubtful. The V gene's germline CDR1 is SEHNR and CDR2 FQNEAQ (reference sequence). The CDR3 contains 14 residues. This chain's CDR3 is CASSPGLADLEQYF. DNA for the CDR3: TGTGCCAGCAGCCCCGGACTAGCGGATCTCGAGCAGTACTTC.

Many counts were recorded for this clonotype. This chain joins TRBV18 and TRBJ1-1; D unclear. This CDR3 spans 14 amino acids. Germline loops: CDR1 KGHSH, CDR2 LQKENI. Trimming took 3 bases from V and 6 from J, leaving 14 bases between them. Here the CDR3 reads CASSPSRASSEAFF. For the CDR3, the DNA is TGTGCCAGCTCACCTAGTCGGGCCTCCTCTGAAGCTTTCTTT.

This clonotype was found a few times. This chain uses TRBV20-1 with TRBJ1-2; D gene uncertain. With 4 bases removed from V and 8 bases from J, the gap between germline ends came to 14 bases. The CDR3 has 12 amino acids. Germline CDR1 is DFQATT and CDR2 is SNEGSKA (reference sequence). CDR3 DNA: TGCAGTGCTACGGGAAATGGACGGGGCTACACCTTC. Its translation is CSATGNGRGYTF.

J is TRBJ1-2 and V is TRBV28, with 8 bases that match TRBD1. The CDR3 runs to 14 residues. Trimming at V came to 3 bases and at J to 6 bases, leaving 6 bases not matched to a gene. Germline V CDR1 and CDR2: MDHEN, SYDVKM. The CDR3 spells CASSLGQGADGYTF. The CDR3, as DNA: TGTGCCAGCAGTTTGGGCCAGGGGGCGGATGGCTACACCTTC.

This clonotype showed up many times. The chain uses TRBV28 and TRBJ1-4; no definite D call. The CDR3 is made up of 16 amino acids. Looked up from germline, CDR1 is MDHEN and CDR2 is SYDVKM. Trimming took 6 bases from V and 9 from J, leaving 23 bases between them. In DNA form, the CDR3 reads TGTGCCAGCAGCCGCGAACGGCTAGGGAGAAAACAAAAACTGTTTTTT. Translation gives CASSRERLGRKQKLFF.

V is TRBV7-7 and J is TRBJ2-1; no firm D call. Germline CDR1 is SSHAT and CDR2 is FNYEAQ (reference sequence). The CDR3 loop spans 13 amino acids. The V and J ends lost 3 bases and 6 bases respectively, with 9 bases between them. The CDR3 DNA follows: TGTGCCAGCAGCTTCAATTCGGGCAATGAGCAGTTCTTC. It is translated as CASSFNSGNEQFF.

This clonotype was recorded many times. The CDR3 loop reads CASSWVGGPEAFF. As DNA, the CDR3 is TGTGCCAGCAGTTGGGTAGGGGGTCCTGAAGCTTTCTTT. This chain joins TRBV12-3 or TRBV12-4 and TRBJ1-1; D is perhaps TRBD1 (6 bases). Trimming took off 4 bases at V and 6 bases at J, with 12 bases between the two ends. The CDR3 contains 13 residues.